A selection of T cell receptor beta chains follows, all from one sample in a study of T-cell memory formation after mild COVID-19. TCRdb called the 5' RACE reads again in MiXCR, with one record for every CDR3 protein. Found here are approximately 300,000 distinct CDR3 sequences, approximately 7.6% of them singletons; the top ten hold under 25%. The sample comprised PBMCs or a T cell subset sorted from them (not recorded which). These receptors were taken from a man between 18 and 35 years old who had mild COVID-19 (a few samples of this study predate the infection). Cell type and time point are not known. CDR3s include the opening cysteine and the closing phenylalanine or tryptophan. Each record gives: J gene, V gene, D gene, clone size, CDR3 DNA, CDR3 protein. D genes are given only for firm matches. Some rows mark clone size as missing; the rest say once, few, many or name a class of expanded clone.

j_call: TRBJ1-5; v_call: TRBV11-2; d_call: TRBD1; clone_size: few; cdr3_nt: TGTGCCAGCAGCTTAGGCGGGACAGGAGGTCAGCCCCAGCATTTT; cdr3_aa: CASSLGGTGGQPQHF
j_call: TRBJ2-2; v_call: TRBV7-3; d_call: TRBD2; clone_size: many; cdr3_nt: TGTGCCAGCAAACCGGGGGGAGATGGCACCGGGGAGCTGTTTTTT; cdr3_aa: CASKPGGDGTGELFF
j_call: TRBJ2-3; v_call: TRBV11-2; d_call: TRBD1; clone_size: NA; cdr3_nt: TGTGCCAGCAGCTTAGATTACAGGGGTTATACAGATACGCAGTATTTT; cdr3_aa: CASSLDYRGYTDTQYF
j_call: TRBJ2-1; v_call: TRBV5-1; d_call: TRBD2; clone_size: NA; cdr3_nt: TGCGCCAGCAGCCCGGCGGGGGGGCAGTGGGATGAGCAGTTCTTC; cdr3_aa: CASSPAGGQWDEQFF
j_call: TRBJ2-1; v_call: TRBV5-1; d_call: NA; clone_size: NA; cdr3_nt: TGCGCCAGCGAGGGGCTGAACAACAATGAGCAGTTCTTC; cdr3_aa: CASEGLNNNEQFF
j_call: TRBJ2-7; v_call: TRBV20-1; d_call: NA; clone_size: few; cdr3_nt: TGCAGTGCTAAGGCTCAATTAAACAGCTACGAGCAGTACTTC; cdr3_aa: CSAKAQLNSYEQYF
j_call: TRBJ2-3; v_call: TRBV29-1; d_call: TRBD2; clone_size: few; cdr3_nt: TGCAGCGTTGCGGGGGGGCGAGGCACAGATACGCAGTATTTT; cdr3_aa: CSVAGGRGTDTQYF
j_call: TRBJ1-5; v_call: TRBV7-8; d_call: NA; clone_size: few; cdr3_nt: TGTGCCAGCAGCGAGTTACAGGCTATAAGCAATCAGCCCCAGCATTTT; cdr3_aa: CASSELQAISNQPQHF
j_call: TRBJ2-2; v_call: TRBV12-3/TRBV12-4; d_call: NA; clone_size: NA; cdr3_nt: TGTGCCAGCACTCCCGTCGGGGCCGAGACCGGGGAGCTGTTTTTT; cdr3_aa: CASTPVGAETGELFF
j_call: TRBJ2-7; v_call: TRBV2; d_call: NA; clone_size: NA; cdr3_nt: TGTGCCAGCAGTGCCCCGGAGTCCTACGAGCAGTACTTC; cdr3_aa: CASSAPESYEQYF
j_call: TRBJ2-2; v_call: TRBV4-3; d_call: NA; clone_size: NA; cdr3_nt: TGCGCCAGCAGCCAAATTCTTCCCGGGACGGGAAACACCGGGGAGCTGTTTTTT; cdr3_aa: CASSQILPGTGNTGELFF
j_call: TRBJ2-3; v_call: TRBV3-1; d_call: NA; clone_size: NA; cdr3_nt: TGTGCCAGCAGCCAAATTTACTCTTCCCCAGATACGCAGTATTTT; cdr3_aa: CASSQIYSSPDTQYF
j_call: TRBJ1-6; v_call: TRBV5-5; d_call: NA; clone_size: many; cdr3_nt: TGTGCCAGTGGGGGGGGACCCGAGTCACCCCTCCACTTT; cdr3_aa: CASGGGPESPLHF
j_call: TRBJ2-4; v_call: TRBV5-6; d_call: TRBD1; clone_size: NA; cdr3_nt: TGTGCCAGCAGCTTGTGGGACAGGGTAGCCAAAAACATTCAGTACTTC; cdr3_aa: CASSLWDRVAKNIQYF
j_call: TRBJ2-5; v_call: TRBV19; d_call: NA; clone_size: few; cdr3_nt: TGTGCCAGTAGTGTATCGGGGGCCGCCCAAGAGACCCAGTACTTC; cdr3_aa: CASSVSGAAQETQYF
j_call: TRBJ2-1; v_call: TRBV7-7; d_call: TRBD2; clone_size: NA; cdr3_nt: TGTGCTAGCAGCTTAGCCCCGCTAGCGGGGGGGCCTCATGAGCAGTTCTTC; cdr3_aa: CASSLAPLAGGPHEQFF
j_call: TRBJ1-4; v_call: TRBV5-1; d_call: NA; clone_size: NA; cdr3_nt: TGCGCCAGCAGCTTCAGGGCTCCTAATGAAAAACTGTTTTTT; cdr3_aa: CASSFRAPNEKLFF
j_call: TRBJ2-5; v_call: TRBV12-3/TRBV12-4; d_call: TRBD1; clone_size: NA; cdr3_nt: TGTGCCAGCAGCGAGGGACAGGGAAACCAAGAGACCCAGTACTTC; cdr3_aa: CASSEGQGNQETQYF